The 15 T cell receptor beta chains in this list originate from one sample, sequenced in a study of CDR3 diversity in severe acne. TCRdb redid the calling of the PCR reads with MiXCR, one entry per CDR3 protein. The sample has more than 70,000 distinct CDR3 sequences, around 54% seen once. The specimen sequenced was blood. The receptors shown here come from a male donor with severe acne vulgaris.

The chain links TRBV7-6 to TRBJ1-3, with unresolved D. Trimming left V 0 bases short and J 6 bases short, with 9 bases between. The CDR3 is 14 residues long. CDR1 and CDR2 from the germline V gene are SGHVS and FNYEAQ. CDR3 nucleotide sequence: TGTGCCAGCAGCTTAGCGCTATGGGAAAACACCATATATTTT. It specifies CASSLALWENTIYF.

In its sample, this clonotype was seen a few times. The rearrangement links TRBV15 to TRBJ2-3; D not certain. CDR3 size: 17 residues. Germline V gene data show CDR1 as LNHNV and CDR2 as YYDKDF (reference sequence). V lost 3 bases, J lost 11 bases, and 27 bases lay in between. In nucleotides, the CDR3 is TGTGCCACCAGCAGTCCTTTACGGCCGGGTTCGGGCGAGGAGCAGTATTTT. Translated: CATSSPLRPGSGEEQYF.

The chain combines TRBV10-1 with TRBJ2-5; TRBD2 aligns across 9 bases. Germline V gives CDR1 WNHNN, CDR2 SYGVQD (reference sequence). V was pared by 3 bases and J by 3 bases, with 5 bases of the junction left unmatched. This CDR3 spans 15 amino acids. Here the CDR3 reads CASSEAGGPEETQYF. In DNA form, the CDR3 reads TGCGCCAGCAGTGAAGCGGGAGGACCCGAAGAGACCCAGTACTTC.

About this clonotype: A much larger clone is a single base away; this may be a read error. V usage is TRBV5-1 and J usage is TRBJ1-1; the D is unclear. The CDR3 runs 14 residues. Germline loops: CDR1 SGHRS, CDR2 YFSETQ. CDR3 loop: CASSLAMMNTGAFF. The DNA for the CDR3 is TGCGCCAGCAGCTTGGCGATGATGAACACTGGAGCTTTCTTT.

This chain connects TRBV6-5 to TRBJ2-7; D gene ambiguous. The CDR3 is made up of 15 amino acids. Germline CDR1 and CDR2: MNHEY and SVGAGI. Trimming removed 2 bases at V and 5 bases at J, with 16 bases between. The CDR3 region has the DNA TGTGCCAGCAGTTACCCACGCGATATCGCCGACGAGCAGTACTTC. Translated, it gives CASSYPRDIADEQYF.

This rearrangement joins TRBV24-1 to TRBJ2-5, with 7 bases matching TRBD1. With 1 base clipped from V and 3 bases from J, the junction kept 4 bases outside the gene matches. Germline CDR1 KGHDR, CDR2 SFDVKD. This CDR3 is built from 15 residues. The CDR3: CATSDFGQGEETQYF. The CDR3 region has the DNA TGTGCCACCAGTGATTTTGGCCAGGGGGAAGAGACCCAGTACTTC.

As for this clonotype: With a much larger clone just one base away, this may be a read error. The J gene is TRBJ2-3, the V gene TRBV5-1, with D tentatively TRBD2 (6 bases). CDR1 and CDR2 from the germline V gene are SGHRS and YFSETQ. The CDR3 length is 13 residues. The CDR3 DNA follows: TGCGCCAGCAGCCCCGGGAGCACAGGTACGCAGTATTTT. It codes for CASSPGSTGTQYF.

There are many counts of this clonotype. V and J are TRBV4-2 and TRBJ2-1, with 13 bases identical to TRBD2. The V segment lost 0 bases and the J segment 6 bases; nucleotides outside the gene matches: 2. The CDR3 sequence is 16 residues long. Germline CDR1 LGHNA, CDR2 YNFKEQ. The CDR3 region is CASSQDGTSGANEQFF. The CDR3 DNA follows: TGTGCCAGCAGCCAAGATGGGACTAGCGGGGCCAATGAGCAGTTCTTC.

The chain employs TRBV10-3 and TRBJ2-6; no reliable D call. CDR1 and CDR2 from the germline V gene are ENHRY and SYGVKD. V lost 7 bases and J 2 bases, leaving 9 bases between the germline ends. The CDR3 is made up of 14 amino acids. The CDR3 DNA is TGTGCCATCACCCACGAGGCTGGGGCCAACGTCCTGACTTTC. Translation gives CAITHEAGANVLTF.

This clonotype was counted a single time. The genes are TRBV20-1 and TRBJ2-6; 11 bases are shared with TRBD1. Trimming took 6 bases from V and 3 from J; bases not matched to a gene: 7. CDR1 is DFQATT and CDR2 is SNEGSKA in the germline V gene (reference sequence). The length of the CDR3 is 16 residues. The CDR3 nucleotides read TGCAGTGCCCACGGGACAGGGGGATATGGGGCCAACGTCCTGACTTTC. This codes for CSAHGTGGYGANVLTF.

This clonotype was seen ten or more times. This rearrangement joins TRBV12-3 or TRBV12-4 to TRBJ2-1, with 10 bases lining up with TRBD2. J was trimmed by 2 bases and V by 6 bases; bases with no gene match: 4. CDR3 length: 15 amino acids. The CDR3 nucleotides read TGTGCCAGCAGCCGGAGCGGGAGGGCCTACAATGAGCAGTTCTTC. Protein product: CASSRSGRAYNEQFF.

Notes on this clonotype: This could be a read error, since a much larger clone is one nucleotide away. V is TRBV6-6 and J is TRBJ1-2, with D uncertain. This CDR3 has 12 amino acids. The V gene's germline CDR1 is MNHNY and CDR2 SVGAGI (reference sequence). Written as DNA, the CDR3 is TGTGCCAGCAGTTCCAACAGAGATGGCTGCACCTTC. Protein sequence: CASSSNRDGCTF.

This clonotype was seen a few times. This rearrangement joins TRBV10-3 to TRBJ1-1, with 7 bases matching TRBD1. Looked up from germline, CDR1 is ENHRY and CDR2 is SYGVKD. This CDR3 comprises 12 residues. The V segment lost 9 bases and the J segment 6 bases; nucleotides outside the gene matches: 7. CDR3 residues: CAISGGGPEAFF. The CDR3 region has the DNA TGTGCCATTTCAGGGGGGGGCCCTGAAGCTTTCTTT.

In its sample, this clonotype was seen many times. The CDR3 sequence is CAVGAGPYTDTQYF. In DNA, the CDR3 is TGTGCGGTTGGGGCGGGACCGTACACAGATACGCAGTATTTT. V and J are TRBV19 and TRBJ2-3; maybe TRBD2 (6 bases). The CDR3 is made up of 14 amino acids. Germline V gene lookup returns CDR1 LNHDA and CDR2 SQIVND (reference sequence). The full variable domain, with the rest looked up from reference TRBV19 and TRBJ2-3, is DGGITQSPKYLFRKEGQNVTLSCEQNLNHDAMYWYRQDPGQGLRLIYYSQIVNDFQKGDIAEGYSVSREKKESFPLTVTSAQKNPTAFYLCAVGAGPYTDTQYFGPGTRLTVL.

V and J are TRBV7-9 and TRBJ2-6; D unclear. Germline V gene data show CDR1 as SEHNR and CDR2 as FQNEAQ (reference sequence). CDR3 length equals 16 residues. Between the trimmed V and J ends, which lost 4 bases and 0 bases, there was a span of 10 bases. CDR3 residues: CASSSTANSGANVLTF. CDR3 nucleotide sequence: TGTGCCAGCAGCTCAACAGCAAACTCTGGGGCCAACGTCCTGACTTTC.